This entry lists 14 T cell receptor beta chains sequenced from one sample in a study of T cell changes during pregnancy in multiple sclerosis. Libraries were prepared by immunoSEQ multiplex PCR; TCRdb keeps only in-frame clonotypes and omits some of them. In the table there are roughly 90,000 clones, 80% to 95% of which are singletons. The sequences come from peripheral blood, collected in the first trimester of pregnancy. The receptors shown here come from a female donor in good health, enrolled as a control in a pregnancy study.

The J gene is TRBJ1-1, the V gene TRBV11-2, with D unresolved. CDR1 and CDR2 from the germline V gene are SGHAT and FQNNGV. The CDR3 runs to 13 residues. V lost 5 bases to trimming and J lost 1 base, with 8 bases between them. This CDR3 is CASSPQENTEAFF. The CDR3, as DNA: TGTGCCAGCAGCCCCCAGGAGAACACTGAAGCTTTCTTT.

The chain uses TRBV7-9 and TRBJ1-1; D may be TRBD1 (5 bases). Germline-derived CDR1 and CDR2 are SEHNR and FQNEAQ (reference sequence). The CDR3 runs 13 residues. Trimming stripped 7 bases from V and 1 base from J, with 10 bases between. CDR3 DNA sequence: TGTGCCAGCACGGGGGGGACGAACACTGAAGCTTTCTTT. Translated, it gives CASTGGTNTEAFF.

The chain has TRBV15 and TRBJ2-3; 7 bases fit TRBD2. V lost 0 bases, J lost 2 bases, and 5 bases stayed unmatched. Germline values: CDR1 LNHNV, CDR2 YYDKDF (reference sequence). The CDR3 sequence is 16 residues long. The CDR3 spells CATSREGRGDTDTQYF. Written as DNA, the CDR3 is TGTGCCACCAGCAGAGAGGGCCGGGGGGACACAGATACGCAGTATTTT.

The V and J genes are TRBV9 and TRBJ1-1; a possible D gene is TRBD1 (6 bases). Looked up from germline, CDR1 is SGDLS and CDR2 is YYNGEE. Trimming shortened V by 0 bases and J by 4 bases, and 10 bases separated the two germline ends. This CDR3 spans 14 amino acids. The CDR3 reads CASSVGRGGTEAFF. The CDR3 bases are TGTGCCAGCAGCGTAGGTAGGGGGGGCACTGAAGCTTTCTTT.

The rearrangement links TRBV4-2 to TRBJ1-6; D might be TRBD1 (6 bases). The ends were cut back, 4 bases at V and 7 bases at J, with 11 bases in the middle. Germline V gives CDR1 LGHNA, CDR2 YNFKEQ. There are 14 residues in the CDR3. The CDR3 protein is CASSRTDLNSPLHF. The CDR3 DNA sequence: TGTGCCAGCAGCCGGACAGACCTAAATTCACCCCTCCACTTT.

J is TRBJ2-7 and V is TRBV6-1; 7 bases line up with TRBD1. V lost 8 bases to trimming and J lost 3 bases; unmatched junction nucleotides: 10. This CDR3 region has 14 residues. Germline assignment: CDR1 MNHNS and CDR2 SASEGT. In nucleotides, the CDR3 is TGTGCCAGCTTTAGGGACAGCGAGTACTACGAGCAGTACTTC. Translated: CASFRDSEYYEQYF.

The chain uses TRBV5-4 and TRBJ2-1; D gene ambiguous. CDR1 and CDR2 (germline): SGHNT, YYREEE (reference sequence). V lost 5 bases and J 1 base, leaving 10 bases between the germline ends. There are 14 residues in the CDR3. Written as DNA, the CDR3 is TGTGCCAGCAGACCCGCGAAGTCCTACAATGAGCAGTTCTTC. Translated: CASRPAKSYNEQFF.

The chain employs TRBV7-6 and TRBJ1-1; D not resolved. Trimming took 5 bases from V and 1 from J, leaving 23 bases between them. The CDR3 has 18 amino acids. Germline assignment: CDR1 SGHVS and CDR2 FNYEAQ. The CDR3 region has the DNA TGTGCCAGCAGCCCGCAGGCGGGGTCGGTAAACCGGAACACTGAAGCTTTCTTT. This codes for CASSPQAGSVNRNTEAFF.

The chain is built from TRBV9 and TRBJ2-3, with unresolved D. Germline lookup yields CDR1 SGDLS and CDR2 YYNGEE. The CDR3 runs 15 residues. Trimming stripped 3 bases from V and 0 bases from J, with 11 bases between. In nucleotides, the CDR3 is TGTGCCAGCAGCGACGTGCCGGGTAGCACAGATACGCAGTATTTT. Translation gives CASSDVPGSTDTQYF.

This chain connects TRBV5-1 to TRBJ2-2, with D perhaps TRBD1 (5 bases). The CDR3 contains 15 residues. The V and J ends lost 5 bases and 3 bases respectively, with 14 bases between them. Germline CDR1 and CDR2: SGHRS and YFSETQ. The CDR3 nucleotides are TGCGCCAGCAGACGCATCCTAGGGGACACCGGGGAGCTGTTTTTT. It specifies CASRRILGDTGELFF.

The chain uses TRBV29-1 and TRBJ1-4; D ambiguous. Trimming removed 3 bases from V and 5 bases from J, with 7 bases in between. Germline V CDR1 and CDR2: SQVTM, ANQGSEA. The CDR3 is made up of 12 amino acids. The CDR3 protein is CSVEALNEKLFF. CDR3 DNA: TGCAGCGTTGAGGCCCTCAATGAAAAACTGTTTTTT.

This chain connects TRBV7-3 to TRBJ2-7; D possibly corresponds to TRBD1 (5 bases). Trimming took off 5 bases at V and 1 base at J, with 9 bases between the two ends. Germline loops: CDR1 SGHTA, CDR2 FQGTGA. The CDR3 consists of 13 residues. CDR3: CASSKGDSYEQYF. The CDR3 region has the DNA TGTGCCAGCAGCAAAGGGGATTCCTACGAGCAGTACTTC.

This clone has only a few counts. The chain uses TRBV2 and TRBJ1-1; 9 bases map to TRBD1. The CDR3 totals 13 residues. The junction had 8 bases not matched to a gene; V was cut back by 5 bases and J by 10 bases. CDR1 is SNHLY and CDR2 is FYNNEI in the germline V gene. The CDR3 loop is CASSPNRGQGAFF. CDR3 coding DNA: TGTGCCAGCAGTCCGAACAGGGGGCAAGGAGCTTTCTTT.

V is TRBV5-6 and J is TRBJ2-1; possibly TRBD2 for D (6 bases). The V and J ends lost 0 bases and 5 bases respectively, with 15 bases between them. The CDR3 runs to 16 residues. The germline V gene has CDR1 SGHDT and CDR2 YYEEEE. Here the CDR3 reads CASSLEEGRDNNEQFF. DNA of the CDR3: TGTGCCAGCAGCTTGGAAGAAGGGCGGGATAACAATGAGCAGTTCTTC. Based on the CDR3 plus reference TRBV5-6 and TRBJ2-1, the full variable domain is DAGVTQSPTHLIKTRGQQVTLRCSPKSGHDTVSWYQQALGQGPQFIFQYYEEEERQRGNFPDRFSGHQFPNYSSELNVNALLLGDSALYLCASSLEEGRDNNEQFFGPGTRLTVL.